This T cell receptor (beta chain) was found in a study of CD8 T cells in Susac syndrome. Study findings and constraints: The authors acknowledged that their TCR sequencing and HLA analysis involved a relatively small number of individuals.

Random hexamers served to reverse transcribe roughly 0.45 to 1 ug RNA. TCR beta CDR3 was amplified by immunoSEQ covering 54 Vbeta and 13 Jbeta. TCRdb used MiXCR to reprocess the immunoSEQ multiplex PCR reads, holding one entry per CDR3 protein. The sample lists 100,000 to 150,000 distinct CDR3 sequences; about 94% were seen once. V trimming: 5 bases; J trimming: 6 bases; junction bases outside the gene matches: 6. Per germline, CDR1 SGHTA and CDR2 FQGNSA. The CDR3 runs to 14 residues. High-throughput TCR beta sequencing covered peripheral CD8+ and CD4+ T cells. TEMRA cells were FACS-enriched, and CD8+ and CD4+ T cells were isolated negatively. About this clonotype itself: Its matching antigen is unknown.

The V gene is TRBV7-2, the J gene TRBJ2-4, with 8 bases lining up with TRBD2. Sequencing used CD4+ T cells from PBMCs. This sequence was found in a human donor with multiple sclerosis. The CDR3 here is CASSLSGSTNIQYF. Written as DNA, the CDR3 is TGTGCCAGCAGCCTGAGCGGGAGCACAAACATTCAGTACTTC.